Detailed here is one T cell receptor (beta chain). Its antigen is still unknown. This sample is drawn from a study of T cells expressing NK-cell markers. Study-level background: Sequencing covered eight donors, seven HCMV-seropositive and one seronegative. Notes on the study in general: The study did not resolve the HCMV specificity of expanded NKG2C+ T cell clones. Leadership of the CD3+CD56-NKG2C+ fraction also belonged to these clonotypes in a handful of donors.

The CDR3 is 12 residues long. Germline loops: CDR1 DFQATT, CDR2 SNEGSKA (reference sequence). TCRdb re-called the 5' RACE reads, yielding one record per CDR3 amino acid sequence without DNA. The sample table includes approximately 420,000 distinct CDR3 sequences. The V gene is TRBV20-1, the J gene TRBJ1-3. Sequences were obtained from blood T cells: a sorted CD56 or NKG2C T cell subset, CD4+ or CD8+ T cells, or bulk PBMC T cells (not recorded which). The sequence derives from a woman in her fifties or sixties in good health. CDR3 in amino acids: CSASGPGNTIYF.